Shown below are 10 T cell receptor beta chains from a single sample sequenced in a study of spatial heterogeneity in lung cancer. Time point of the sample: sample taken at primary tumor resection. Study-wide results and limits: Intratumoral expanded alpha and beta TCR counts were found to track tumor mutation counts.

Their antigen targets remain unknown. TCRdb re-called the 5' RACE reads through MiXCR, storing one row per CDR3 protein. The sample has some 8,300 distinct CDR3 sequences, approximately 5% seen once; the top ten hold about 15%. The sequenced sample was lung tumor tissue, obtained at surgery. The receptors stem from a female donor with early-stage non-small cell lung cancer.

This clonotype has at least ten counts. The chain has TRBV27 and TRBJ2-3; no clear D gene. The CDR3 consists of 13 residues. Germline loops: CDR1 MNHEY, CDR2 SMNVEV (reference sequence). Between the trimmed V and J ends, which lost 10 bases and 4 bases, there was a span of 15 bases. The CDR3 reads CATSPGWPDTQYF. CDR3 in DNA: TGTGCCACCTCCCCCGGTTGGCCAGATACGCAGTATTTT.

This clonotype was counted ten times or more. This rearrangement joins TRBV7-9 to TRBJ1-4; D uncertain. Looked up from germline, CDR1 is SEHNR and CDR2 is FQNEAQ (reference sequence). The CDR3 spans 15 residues. The germline V and J ends were trimmed by 3 bases and 0 bases, with 8 bases remaining between them. For the CDR3, the DNA is TGTGCCAGCAGCTTTGGTGATACAACTAATGAAAAACTGTTTTTT. Amino acids: CASSFGDTTNEKLFF. Filled out from reference TRBV7-9 and TRBJ1-4, the complete variable domain reads DTGVSQNPRHKITKRGQNVTFRCDPISEHNRLYWYRQTLGQGPEFLTYFQNEAQLEKSRLLSDRFSAERPKGSFSTLEIQRTEQGDSAMYLCASSFGDTTNEKLFFGSGTQLSVL.

In its sample, this clonotype was seen a few times. CDR3 loop: CASSADREETQYF. CDR3 DNA sequence: TGTGCCAGTAGTGCAGACAGGGAAGAGACCCAGTACTTC. The genes are TRBV19 and TRBJ2-5, with 7 bases matching TRBD1. Losses at the gene ends were 5 bases for V and 3 bases for J; bases not matched to a gene: 3. The CDR3 loop spans 13 amino acids. CDR1 is LNHDA and CDR2 is SQIVND in the germline V gene (reference sequence).

The rearrangement joins TRBV9 to TRBJ2-1, with a possible D match to TRBD2 (6 bases). The CDR3 extends over 15 amino acids. V gave up 2 bases and J gave up 6 bases, with 15 bases separating them. Germline lookup yields CDR1 SGDLS and CDR2 YYNGEE. In DNA, the CDR3 is TGTGCCAGCAGCGTGGGCGGGATTGAGGGCAATGAGCAGTTCTTC. Its protein is CASSVGGIEGNEQFF. Full variable domain (missing parts from reference TRBV9 and TRBJ2-1): DSGVTQTPKHLITATGQRVTLRCSPRSGDLSVYWYQQSLDQGLQFLIQYYNGEERAKGNILERFSAQQFPDLHSELNLSSLELGDSALYFCASSVGGIEGNEQFFGPGTRLTVL.

In this sample, this clonotype turned up many times. The rearrangement links TRBV29-1 to TRBJ1-1; tentatively, D is TRBD1 (5 bases). The CDR3 is 12 residues long. CDR1 is SQVTM and CDR2 is ANQGSEA in the germline V gene. Between the trimmed V and J ends, which lost 5 bases and 11 bases, there was a span of 18 bases. The CDR3: CSVIWSAPGAFF. The CDR3 DNA follows: TGCAGCGTTATATGGAGTGCCCCAGGGGCTTTCTTT.

This clonotype was counted many times. The genes are TRBV7-3 and TRBJ2-5, with 9 bases lining up with TRBD2. There are 14 residues in the CDR3. With 5 bases clipped from V and 3 bases from J, the junction kept 4 bases outside the gene matches. The V gene's germline CDR1 is SGHTA and CDR2 FQGTGA. The chain's CDR3 is CASSLSGSEETQYF. Written as DNA, the CDR3 is TGTGCCAGCAGCCTTAGCGGGAGTGAAGAGACCCAGTACTTC.

In its sample, this clonotype was seen many times. This sequence joins TRBV6-1 and TRBJ1-1; D not certain. V lost 6 bases, J lost 0 bases, and 8 bases lay in between. Germline-derived CDR1 and CDR2 are MNHNS and SASEGT. CDR3 size: 13 residues. The CDR3 loop is CASSLQLNTEAFF. Here the CDR3 DNA reads TGTGCCAGCAGCCTTCAATTGAACACTGAAGCTTTCTTT.

This clonotype is deemed medium-sized. The rearrangement links TRBV28 to TRBJ1-5; 7 bases align to TRBD1. The V gene end was trimmed by 5 bases and the J gene end by 4 bases; junction bases not matched to a gene: 8. From germline, CDR1 is MDHEN and CDR2 SYDVKM. The CDR3 is 15 amino acids. CDR3 sequence: CASSPGTEDNQPQHF. CDR3 DNA sequence: TGTGCCAGCAGTCCCGGGACAGAGGATAATCAGCCCCAGCATTTT. The whole variable domain, filled in from reference TRBV28 and TRBJ1-5, reads DVKVTQSSRYLVKRTGEKVFLECVQDMDHENMFWYRQDPGLGLRLIYFSYDVKMKEKGDIPEGYSVSREKKERFSLILESASTNQTSMYLCASSPGTEDNQPQHFGDGTRLSIL.

This clonotype was recorded many times. The chain employs TRBV29-1 and TRBJ2-3; D unresolved. With 6 bases removed from V and 5 bases from J, the gap between germline ends came to 9 bases. CDR3 length: 11 amino acids. The germline gives CDR1 SQVTM, CDR2 ANQGSEA. CDR3 sequence (DNA): TGCAGCGTCCCCTTTGGAGATACGCAGTATTTT. It encodes CSVPFGDTQYF.

By sample share, this clonotype is large. J is TRBJ1-1 and V is TRBV6-2 or TRBV6-3; no definite D call. The V gene lost 5 bases and the J gene lost 6 bases, with 10 bases spanning the gap. The V gene's germline CDR1 is MNHEY and CDR2 SVGEGT. The CDR3 runs 12 residues. The chain's CDR3 is CASSTDSPEAFF. The CDR3, as DNA: TGTGCCAGCAGTACTGACTCTCCTGAAGCTTTCTTT.